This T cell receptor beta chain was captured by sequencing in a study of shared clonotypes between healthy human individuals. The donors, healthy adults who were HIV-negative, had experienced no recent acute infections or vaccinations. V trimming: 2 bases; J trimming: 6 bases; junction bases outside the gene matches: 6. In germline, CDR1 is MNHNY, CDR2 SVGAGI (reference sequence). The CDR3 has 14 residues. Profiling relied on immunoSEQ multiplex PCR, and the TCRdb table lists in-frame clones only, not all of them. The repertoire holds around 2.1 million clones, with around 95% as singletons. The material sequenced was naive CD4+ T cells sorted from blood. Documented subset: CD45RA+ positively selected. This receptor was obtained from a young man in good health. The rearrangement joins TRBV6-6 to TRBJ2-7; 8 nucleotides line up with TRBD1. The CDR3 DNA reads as TGTGCCAGCAGTTACGGGCAGGGGGCAGGCGAGCAGTACTTC. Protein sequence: CASSYGQGAGEQYF.